These 23 T cell receptor beta chains came from one sample sequenced in a study of T cells after yellow fever vaccination (dated 2019 in TCRdb). Libraries were constructed by 5' RACE. The instrument given in TCRdb is Illumina HiSeq 2500. In TCRdb, the public reads were trimmed at Q25 with fastp and aligned with MiXCR, with productive beta chains retained. Each entry merges the rows of one CDR3 protein and shows their most common DNA and genes. This sample holds 300,000 to 400,000 distinct CDR3 sequences; roughly 8.7% were observed only once. The biggest ten clones account for about 20% of the sample. This specimen's treatment or condition label, interpreted: live attenuated yellow fever vaccine strain. The specimen was PBMCs, collected on the day of the first yellow fever vaccination. These receptor sequences come from a man younger than 30 who received the YFV17D yellow fever vaccine.

This clonotype was picked up a small number of times. The rearrangement joins TRBV11-2 to TRBJ2-1, with unresolved D. From germline, CDR1 is SGHAT and CDR2 FQNNGV. The CDR3 consists of 14 residues. The ends were cut back, 1 base at V and 9 bases at J, with 13 bases in the middle. The CDR3 is CASSLGGGTGEQFF. The CDR3 DNA sequence: TGTGCCAGCAGCTTAGGCGGCGGCACGGGTGAGCAGTTCTTC.

In this sample, this clonotype turned up a few times. This chain links TRBV12-3 or TRBV12-4 with TRBJ1-5; TRBD1 matches at 8 bases. There are 17 residues in the CDR3. J was trimmed by 7 bases and V by 1 base; bases with no gene match: 12. The CDR3 reads CASSLGRRQGLRQPQHF. The DNA of the CDR3 is TGTGCCAGCAGTTTAGGGAGGAGACAGGGGCTAAGGCAGCCCCAGCATTTT.

The genes are TRBV3-1 and TRBJ1-5; D unclear. The germline V gene encodes CDR1 LGHDT and CDR2 YNNKEL (reference sequence). The CDR3 has 14 amino acids. The V gene lost 0 bases and the J gene lost 7 bases, with 10 bases spanning the gap. The CDR3 spells CASSQEGFWQPQHF. The CDR3 nucleotides are TGTGCCAGCAGCCAAGAAGGGTTTTGGCAGCCCCAGCATTTT.

The chain combines TRBV5-1 with TRBJ2-7, with D tentatively TRBD1 (6 bases). The V and J ends lost 4 bases and 4 bases respectively, with 15 bases between them. Germline loops: CDR1 SGHRS, CDR2 YFSETQ. The CDR3 loop spans 14 amino acids. The CDR3 DNA reads as TGCGCCAGCAGCCCAGGGGACGGCCAGTACGAGCAGTACGTC. Its protein is CASSPGDGQYEQYV.

The V and J genes are TRBV5-1 and TRBJ2-3; 12 positions match TRBD2. The J segment lost 6 bases and the V segment lost 0 bases, leaving 5 bases of the junction unmatched. The CDR3 extends over 16 amino acids. In germline, CDR1 is SGHRS, CDR2 YFSETQ. This CDR3 reads CASSLASGGATDTQYF. Here the CDR3 DNA reads TGCGCCAGCAGCTTGGCTAGCGGGGGGGCCACGGATACGCAGTATTTT.

This rearrangement joins TRBV12-3 or TRBV12-4 to TRBJ2-3, with TRBD1 as a possible D gene (6 bases). Between the trimmed V and J ends, which lost 0 bases and 6 bases, there was a span of 13 bases. This CDR3 comprises 15 residues. CDR3 DNA: TGTGCCAGCAGTTTAGCTAGGACACAGGGTGATACGCAGTATTTT. Its protein is CASSLARTQGDTQYF.

A few counts support this clonotype. The V call is TRBV20-1, the J call TRBJ1-2; D is ambiguous. The V end was cut by 6 bases, the J end by 7 bases, with 18 bases between. The CDR3 is 13 amino acids. From germline, CDR1 is DFQATT and CDR2 SNEGSKA (reference sequence). Written as DNA, the CDR3 is TGCAGTGCCAGCGGAACTTTAAGTCTTGGCTACACCTTC. Protein sequence: CSASGTLSLGYTF.

This chain uses TRBV5-1 with TRBJ2-5, with D uncertain. Germline V CDR1 and CDR2: SGHRS, YFSETQ. CDR3 length: 14 residues. Trimming left V 1 base short and J 1 base short, with 8 bases between. The CDR3 sequence: CASSLFSPQETQYF. The CDR3 DNA reads TGCGCCAGCAGCTTGTTTAGCCCCCAAGAGACCCAGTACTTC.

The chain links TRBV4-3 to TRBJ2-1; D is tentatively TRBD1 or TRBD2 (5 bases each). Trimming stripped 0 bases from V and 0 bases from J, with 12 bases between. Germline V lookup: CDR1 LGHNA, CDR2 YSLEER. The CDR3 totals 17 residues. The CDR3 sequence: CASSQDLGESSYNEQFF. CDR3 nucleotides: TGCGCCAGCAGCCAAGATTTGGGGGAGAGCTCCTACAATGAGCAGTTCTTC.

There are a few counts of this clonotype. The CDR3 here is CASSYSGTGPSEQYF. The CDR3 DNA sequence: TGTGCCAGCAGTTACTCCGGGACAGGTCCTTCCGAGCAGTACTTC. This chain connects TRBV6-5 to TRBJ2-7; TRBD1 agrees at 8 bases. The V segment lost 0 bases and the J segment 6 bases; nucleotides outside the gene matches: 7. There are 15 residues in the CDR3. The V gene's germline CDR1 is MNHEY and CDR2 SVGAGI.

This clonotype showed up just a few times. The rearrangement uses TRBV19 and TRBJ1-5; no reliable D call. This CDR3 is 14 amino acids long. Deletions cut 2 bases from V and 5 bases from J, with 10 bases between. Germline values: CDR1 LNHDA, CDR2 SQIVND (reference sequence). The CDR3 DNA reads TGTGCCAGTAGTATAAATGACGGGGATCAGCCCCAGCATTTT. This gives the protein CASSINDGDQPQHF.

This clonotype was seen ten or more times. The chain carries TRBV12-3 or TRBV12-4 and TRBJ2-2, with no clear D. V was shortened by 5 bases and J by 6 bases, with 13 bases between the two germline ends. This CDR3 contains 14 residues. The CDR3 coding sequence is TGTGCCAGCAGTGTGTCAGTGGGATCCGGGGAGCTGTTTTTT. This sequence encodes CASSVSVGSGELFF.

Many counts were recorded for this clonotype. The chain couples TRBV7-2 to TRBJ2-5; 8 bases are shared with TRBD2. The CDR3 totals 15 residues. From germline, CDR1 is SGHTA and CDR2 FQGNSA. J lost 3 bases, V lost 7 bases, and 10 bases had no gene match. The CDR3 sequence: CASTGWAGGEETQYF. As DNA, the CDR3 is TGTGCCAGCACGGGCTGGGCGGGGGGAGAAGAGACCCAGTACTTC.

This clonotype appeared a few times. CDR3 amino acids: CASREGPQETQYF. CDR3 DNA sequence: TGTGCCAGCCGGGAGGGTCCACAAGAGACCCAGTACTTC. The V and J genes are TRBV6-1 and TRBJ2-5; 8 bases are a match to TRBD2. Trimming removed 8 bases from V and 2 bases from J; junction bases left unmatched: 4. This CDR3 comprises 13 residues. CDR1 MNHNS and CDR2 SASEGT come from the germline V gene.

The gene calls are TRBV5-1 and TRBJ1-1, with no clear D. CDR1 SGHRS and CDR2 YFSETQ come from the germline V gene. The CDR3 is 16 amino acids. V dropped 0 bases and J dropped 0 bases, with 12 bases sitting between them. The CDR3 coding sequence is TGCGCCAGCAGCTTGGGACACACCCTGATGAACACTGAAGCTTTCTTT. Translation: CASSLGHTLMNTEAFF.

This clonotype was picked up many times. The V call is TRBV5-4, the J call TRBJ1-2; no firm D call. Germline V gene data show CDR1 as SGHNT and CDR2 as YYREEE (reference sequence). Trimming took 0 bases from V and 6 from J, leaving 9 bases between them. The CDR3 contains 13 residues. In DNA form, the CDR3 reads TGTGCCAGCAGCTTGGCACCACCGAATGGCTACACCTTC. Translation gives CASSLAPPNGYTF.

The J gene is TRBJ2-7, the V gene TRBV10-1; TRBD1 might be the D (5 bases). Germline V lookup: CDR1 WNHNN, CDR2 SYGVQD (reference sequence). This CDR3 has 17 residues. The germline V and J ends were trimmed by 2 bases and 3 bases, with 20 bases remaining between them. The CDR3, as DNA: TGCGCCAGCAGTGAGCCTAATAGGGGTGGACGGATCTACGAGCAGTACTTC. It encodes CASSEPNRGGRIYEQYF.

CDR3 in amino acids: CASSPNPTGVLFF. In DNA, the CDR3 is TGTGCCAGCAGCCCAAATCCGACAGGGGTACTGTTTTTT. This chain uses TRBV7-6 with TRBJ1-4, with 8 bases lining up with TRBD1. Germline loops: CDR1 SGHVS, CDR2 FNYEAQ. Trimming removed 5 bases from V and 13 bases from J; junction bases left unmatched: 9. This CDR3 has 13 residues.

The chain uses TRBV6-2 or TRBV6-3 and TRBJ2-1; no clear D. CDR1 is MNHEY, CDR2 SVGEGT, per germline. The ends were cut back, 5 bases at V and 10 bases at J, with 9 bases in the middle. CDR3 length: 11 residues. The CDR3 region has the DNA TGTGCCAGCAGTGGTTCGGCCGAGCAGTTCTTC. Protein product: CASSGSAEQFF.

The table lists this clonotype with many counts. V gene TRBV11-2 combines with J gene TRBJ2-1; D perhaps matches TRBD2 (6 bases). CDR3 length: 11 amino acids. Germline V gene data show CDR1 as SGHAT and CDR2 as FQNNGV. V was clipped by 6 bases and J by 14 bases, with 14 bases between them. The CDR3 region has the DNA TGTGCCAGCAGTTCCGGGGGTTATAAGTTCTTC. It encodes CASSSGGYKFF.

V usage is TRBV5-1 and J usage is TRBJ2-4, with D possibly TRBD1 on 5 matching bases. CDR3 length equals 16 residues. V lost 2 bases, J lost 2 bases, and 14 bases lay in between. Germline CDR1 is SGHRS and CDR2 is YFSETQ. The CDR3 DNA is TGCGCCAGCAGCTTAGAGACAGCCGTTACCAAAAACATTCAGTACTTC. It is translated as CASSLETAVTKNIQYF. Supplemented by reference TRBV5-1 and TRBJ2-4, the full variable domain reads KAGVTQTPRYLIKTRGQQVTLSCSPISGHRSVSWYQQTPGQGLQFLFEYFSETQRNKGNFPGRFSGRQFSNSRSEMNVSTLELGDSALYLCASSLETAVTKNIQYFGAGTRLSVL.

Many counts were recorded for this clonotype. The gene calls are TRBV20-1 and TRBJ2-7, with TRBD2 as a possible D gene (5 bases). CDR1 DFQATT and CDR2 SNEGSKA come from the germline V gene (reference sequence). V shed 6 bases and J shed 0 bases, with 12 bases lying between them. The CDR3 sequence is 13 residues long. This CDR3 reads CSALEGGSYEQYF. CDR3 bases: TGCAGTGCCTTAGAGGGCGGCTCCTACGAGCAGTACTTC.

The chain carries TRBV3-1 and TRBJ2-5, with 8 bases lining up with TRBD2. Per the germline V gene, CDR1 is LGHDT and CDR2 is YNNKEL (reference sequence). This CDR3 contains 15 residues. Trimming cost V 5 bases and J 6 bases; bases outside gene matches: 11. The CDR3 protein is CASSKRGPGAQTQYF. CDR3 coding DNA: TGTGCCAGCAGCAAGCGGGGGCCGGGGGCACAGACCCAGTACTTC.